This TCR beta chain was sequenced in a study of Tregs in tolerant kidney transplant recipients. Generated by immunoSEQ multiplex PCR, the TCRdb table keeps only in-frame clones and is missing some. The repertoire consists of approximately 67,000 clones, with about nine tenths occurring once and the leading ten covering roughly 9.8%. Unstimulated regulatory T cells (CD4+CD25+CD127-), CD4+CD25- non-regulatory cells, CD4 and CD8 cells were FACS-sorted from thawed PBMCs. The CDR3 runs to 14 residues. Germline V lookup: CDR1 SEHNR, CDR2 FQNEAQ (reference sequence). The V and J ends lost 1 base and 3 bases respectively, with 9 bases between them.

Sample: CD8+ T cells from blood, taken before the transplant. The chain links TRBV7-9 to TRBJ1-2; TRBD1 might be the D (5 bases). This sequence was found in a human donor who received a combined kidney and bone marrow transplant. The CDR3 region has the DNA TGTGCCAGCAGCTTAGGAGACAGTCACTATGGCTACACCTTC. Translating it yields CASSLGDSHYGYTF.